This passage covers 3 T cell receptor beta chains from one sample sequenced in a study of T cell clones after liver transplantation. Profiling relied on immunoSEQ multiplex PCR, and the TCRdb table lists in-frame clones only, not all of them. The profile covers around 110,000 clones, with less than 95% appearing a single time and roughly 0.8% taken by the ten largest. Sequences were derived from CD4+ T cells from blood, sampled 12 months after liver transplant. These receptors originate from a human patient who received a liver transplant. Some T cells may have originated in the graft donor.

The CDR3 reads CASSTFRGPYEQYF. The CDR3 DNA sequence: TGTGCCAGTAGCACATTCCGGGGGCCGTACGAGCAGTACTTC. The gene calls are TRBV19 and TRBJ2-7; D could derive from TRBD1 or TRBD2 (6 bases each). The CDR3 totals 14 residues. In germline, CDR1 is LNHDA, CDR2 SQIVND (reference sequence). V was cut by 6 bases and J by 4 bases, with 16 bases left in between.

The rearrangement uses TRBV30 and TRBJ2-7; D possibly matches TRBD1 or TRBD2 (5 bases each). Germline CDR1 reads GTSNPN; CDR2 reads SVGIG (reference sequence). This CDR3 is 14 amino acids long. The V and J ends lost 5 bases and 4 bases respectively, with 18 bases between them. The CDR3 DNA follows: TGTGCCTGGGCAAACCGGGACGGACTTTACGAGCAGTACTTC. It yields the protein CAWANRDGLYEQYF.

The genes are TRBV9 and TRBJ2-3, with D possibly matching TRBD2 (5 bases). The germline V gene encodes CDR1 SGDLS and CDR2 YYNGEE. This CDR3 is built from 16 residues. V was trimmed by 3 bases and J by 0 bases, leaving 14 bases between them. CDR3 sequence reads: CASSARDYASTDTQYF. CDR3 DNA: TGTGCCAGCAGCGCACGAGACTATGCTAGCACAGATACGCAGTATTTT.